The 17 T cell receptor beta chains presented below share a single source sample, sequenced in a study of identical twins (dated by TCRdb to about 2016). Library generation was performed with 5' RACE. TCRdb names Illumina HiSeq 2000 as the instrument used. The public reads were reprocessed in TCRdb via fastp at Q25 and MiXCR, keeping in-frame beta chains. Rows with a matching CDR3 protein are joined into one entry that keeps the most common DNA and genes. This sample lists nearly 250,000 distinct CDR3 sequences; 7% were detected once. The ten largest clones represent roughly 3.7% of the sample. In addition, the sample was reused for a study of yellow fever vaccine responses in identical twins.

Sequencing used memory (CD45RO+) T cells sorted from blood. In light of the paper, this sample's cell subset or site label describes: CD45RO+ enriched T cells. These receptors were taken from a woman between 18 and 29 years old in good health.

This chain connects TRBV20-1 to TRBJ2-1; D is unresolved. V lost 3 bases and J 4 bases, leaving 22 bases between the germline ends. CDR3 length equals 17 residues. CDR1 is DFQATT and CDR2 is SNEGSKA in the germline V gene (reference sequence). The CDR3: CSASEPQRHIDYNEQFF. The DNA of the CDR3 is TGCAGTGCTAGTGAGCCACAACGCCACATCGATTACAATGAGCAGTTCTTC.

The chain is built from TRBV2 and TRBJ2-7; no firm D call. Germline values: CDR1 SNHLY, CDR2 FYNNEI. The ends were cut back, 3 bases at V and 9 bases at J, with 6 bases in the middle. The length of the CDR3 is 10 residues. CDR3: CASSDSGQYV. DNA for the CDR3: TGTGCCAGCAGTGACTCAGGGCAGTACGTC.

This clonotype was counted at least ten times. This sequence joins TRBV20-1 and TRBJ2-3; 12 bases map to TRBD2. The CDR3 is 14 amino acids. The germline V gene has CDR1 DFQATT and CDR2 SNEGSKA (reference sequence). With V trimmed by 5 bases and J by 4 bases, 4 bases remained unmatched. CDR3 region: CSARLAGGSDTQYF. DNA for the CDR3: TGCAGTGCTCGTCTAGCGGGAGGGTCAGATACGCAGTATTTT.

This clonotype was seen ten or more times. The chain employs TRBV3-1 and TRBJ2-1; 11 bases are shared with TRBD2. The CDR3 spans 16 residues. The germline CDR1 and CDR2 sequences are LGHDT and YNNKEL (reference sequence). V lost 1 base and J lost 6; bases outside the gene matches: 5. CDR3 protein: CASSQVAGGPGNEQFF. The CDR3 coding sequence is TGTGCCAGCAGCCAAGTAGCGGGAGGGCCCGGCAATGAGCAGTTCTTC.

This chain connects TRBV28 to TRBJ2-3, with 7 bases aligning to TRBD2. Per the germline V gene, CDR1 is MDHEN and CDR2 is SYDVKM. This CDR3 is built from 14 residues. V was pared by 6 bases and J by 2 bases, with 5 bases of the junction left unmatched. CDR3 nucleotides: TGTGCCAGCAGAAGAGCGGGATCCACAGATACGCAGTATTTT. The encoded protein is CASRRAGSTDTQYF.

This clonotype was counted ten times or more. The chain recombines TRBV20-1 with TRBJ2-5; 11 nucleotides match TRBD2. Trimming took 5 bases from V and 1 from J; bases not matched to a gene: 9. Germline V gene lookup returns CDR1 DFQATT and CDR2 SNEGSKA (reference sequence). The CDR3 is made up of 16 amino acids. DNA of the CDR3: TGCAGTGCTCACCGACTAGCGGGAAATATCCAAGAGACCCAGTACTTC. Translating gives CSAHRLAGNIQETQYF.

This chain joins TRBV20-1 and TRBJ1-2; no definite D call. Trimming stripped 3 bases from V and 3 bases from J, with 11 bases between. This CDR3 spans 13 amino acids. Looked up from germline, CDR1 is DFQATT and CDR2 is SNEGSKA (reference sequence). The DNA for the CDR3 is TGCAGTGCTAGGTTAACAGTGGACTATGGCTACACCTTC. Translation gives CSARLTVDYGYTF.

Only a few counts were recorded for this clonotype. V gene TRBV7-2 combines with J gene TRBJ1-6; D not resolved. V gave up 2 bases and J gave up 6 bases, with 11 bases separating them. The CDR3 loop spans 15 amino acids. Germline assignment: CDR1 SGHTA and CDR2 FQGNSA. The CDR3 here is CASSLLADANSPLHF. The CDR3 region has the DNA TGTGCCAGCAGCTTATTGGCAGATGCTAATTCACCCCTCCACTTT.

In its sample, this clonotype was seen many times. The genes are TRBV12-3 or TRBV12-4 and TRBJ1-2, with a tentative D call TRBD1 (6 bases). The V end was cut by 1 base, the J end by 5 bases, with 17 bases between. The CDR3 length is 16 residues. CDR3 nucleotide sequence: TGTGCCAGCAGTTTAGGGGGGCCCCTCACCTCTTATGGCTACACCTTC. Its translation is CASSLGGPLTSYGYTF.

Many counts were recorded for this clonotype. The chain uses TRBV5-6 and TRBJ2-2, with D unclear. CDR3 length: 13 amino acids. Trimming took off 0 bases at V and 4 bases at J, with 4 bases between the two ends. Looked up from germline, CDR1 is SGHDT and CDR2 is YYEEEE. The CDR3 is CASSLVRTGELFF. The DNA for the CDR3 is TGTGCCAGCAGCTTGGTTCGCACCGGGGAGCTGTTTTTT.

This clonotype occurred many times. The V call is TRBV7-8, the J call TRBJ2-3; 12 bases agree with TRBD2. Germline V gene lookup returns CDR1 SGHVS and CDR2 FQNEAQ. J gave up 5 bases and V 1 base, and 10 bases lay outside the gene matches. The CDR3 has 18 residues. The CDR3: CASSLVGLAGGLVDTQYF. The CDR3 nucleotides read TGTGCCAGCAGCTTAGTGGGGCTAGCGGGGGGGCTGGTAGATACGCAGTATTTT.

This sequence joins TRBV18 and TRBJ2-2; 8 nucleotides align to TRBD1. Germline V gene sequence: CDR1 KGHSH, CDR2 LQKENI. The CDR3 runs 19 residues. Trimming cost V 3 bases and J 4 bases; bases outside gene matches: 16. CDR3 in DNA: TGTGCCAGCTCACCGCCCTCAGGGGGCGTCGATCGTGGCACCGGGGAGCTGTTTTTT. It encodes CASSPPSGGVDRGTGELFF.

This chain's CDR3 is CASSPEGWSGNTIYF. DNA for the CDR3: TGTGCCAGCAGCCCCGAGGGCTGGTCTGGAAACACCATATATTTT. The rearrangement joins TRBV27 to TRBJ1-3; D gene ambiguous. The V gene's germline CDR1 is MNHEY and CDR2 SMNVEV (reference sequence). This CDR3 is 15 amino acids long. Trimming shortened V by 6 bases and J by 1 base, and 13 bases separated the two germline ends.

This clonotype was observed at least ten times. The CDR3 loop reads CASSQSNEQFF. CDR3 bases: TGTGCCAGCAGCCAGAGCAATGAGCAGTTCTTC. The chain uses TRBV12-3 or TRBV12-4 and TRBJ2-1, with D unclear. V was trimmed by 6 bases and J by 6 bases, leaving 6 bases between them. The CDR3 is 11 residues long.

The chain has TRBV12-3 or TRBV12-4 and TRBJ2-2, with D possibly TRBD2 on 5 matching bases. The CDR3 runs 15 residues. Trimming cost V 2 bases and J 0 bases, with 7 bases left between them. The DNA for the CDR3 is TGTGCCAGCAGTTTATGGGGAGCGAACACCGGGGAGCTGTTTTTT. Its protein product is CASSLWGANTGELFF.

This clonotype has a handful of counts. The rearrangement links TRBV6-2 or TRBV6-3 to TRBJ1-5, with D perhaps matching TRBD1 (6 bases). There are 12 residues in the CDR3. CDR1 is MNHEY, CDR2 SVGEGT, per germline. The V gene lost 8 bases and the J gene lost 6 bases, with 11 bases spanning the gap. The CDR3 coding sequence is TGTGCCAGCGGACAAGGGGGTCAGCCCCAGCATTTT. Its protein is CASGQGGQPQHF.

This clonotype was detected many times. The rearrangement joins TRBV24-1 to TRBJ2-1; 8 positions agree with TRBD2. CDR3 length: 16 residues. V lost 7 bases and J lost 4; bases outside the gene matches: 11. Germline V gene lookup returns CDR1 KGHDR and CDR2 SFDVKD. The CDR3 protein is CATSIPGTSGYNEQFF. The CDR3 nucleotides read TGTGCCACCAGCATACCCGGGACTAGTGGTTACAATGAGCAGTTCTTC.